A selection of T cell receptor beta chains follows, all from one sample in a study of long-term antiretroviral therapy in people with HIV. Generated by immunoSEQ multiplex PCR, the TCRdb table keeps only in-frame clones and is missing some. Of around 30,000 clones listed, 65% to 85% are singletons. The sample here was unsorted PBMCs, taken 0.4 years after starting antiretroviral therapy. These receptors were obtained from a man between 18 and 35 years old with HIV. CDR3s leave out the opening cysteine and the closing phenylalanine or tryptophan. Clone size is shown for a subset of rows, as once, few, many or a class of expanded clone.

CDR3	J	size	V
ATPEAGETGELF	TRBJ2-2	few	TRBV19
ASSIYEGTEAF	TRBJ1-1	.	TRBV5-6
ASSPPFPGPQGDEQF	TRBJ2-1	once	TRBV7-6
ASSFREGRGDTEAF	TRBJ1-1	once	TRBV28
ASSLVGGLEQF	TRBJ2-1	.	TRBV11-2
ASSLGRPNEQY	.	.	TRBV5-1
ASSPLGDAYGYT	TRBJ1-2	once	TRBV13
ASSQSSRVYGYT	TRBJ1-2	.	TRBV14
ASTTSGSIPDTQY	TRBJ2-3	.	TRBV18
ASSQDLLRQTEAF	TRBJ1-1	.	TRBV4-1
ASSLTDTYEQY	TRBJ2-7	.	TRBV7-6
STERKYNEQF	TRBJ2-1	.	TRBV29-1
ASSIALAGHFYNEQF	TRBJ2-1	.	TRBV19
ASSYSEGAGQETQY	TRBJ2-5	.	TRBV6-6
ASSLGTGTGLNEQF	TRBJ2-1	.	TRBV7-9
ASFPGTAGHTNYEQY	TRBJ2-7	.	TRBV5-1
ASSLESYGYT	TRBJ1-2	.	TRBV28
ASSQDAAGGNYEQY	TRBJ2-7	.	TRBV4-3
ASSYRSSGNTIY	TRBJ1-3	.	TRBV6-5
ASSWGGGNEQF	TRBJ2-1	.	TRBV5-1
ASSDQGRDYGYT	TRBJ1-2	.	TRBV2
ASSFPGDLNTEAF	TRBJ1-1	few	TRBV5-4
ASSPGQGGETQY	TRBJ2-5	.	TRBV18
ASRTGAYEQY	TRBJ2-7	.	TRBV19
AITGQGASYEQY	TRBJ2-7	.	TRBV10-3